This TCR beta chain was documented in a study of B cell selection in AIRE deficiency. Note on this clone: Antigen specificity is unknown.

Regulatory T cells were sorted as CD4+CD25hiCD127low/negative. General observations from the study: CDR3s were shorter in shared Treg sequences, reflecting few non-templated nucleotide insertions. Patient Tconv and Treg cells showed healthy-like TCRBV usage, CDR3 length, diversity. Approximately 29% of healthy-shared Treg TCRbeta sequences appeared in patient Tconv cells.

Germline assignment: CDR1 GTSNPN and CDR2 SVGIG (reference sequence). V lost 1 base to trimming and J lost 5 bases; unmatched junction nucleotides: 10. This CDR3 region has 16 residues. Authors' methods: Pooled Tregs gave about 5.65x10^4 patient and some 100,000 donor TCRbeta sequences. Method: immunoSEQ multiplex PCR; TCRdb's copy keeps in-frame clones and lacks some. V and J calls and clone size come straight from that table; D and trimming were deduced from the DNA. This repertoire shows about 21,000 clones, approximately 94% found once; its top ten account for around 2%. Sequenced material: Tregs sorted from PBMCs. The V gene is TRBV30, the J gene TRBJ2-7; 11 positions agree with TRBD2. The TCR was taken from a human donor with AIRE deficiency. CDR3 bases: TGTGCCTGGAGTGGAGGACTAGCGGGCTCCGGTCACGAGCAGTACTTC. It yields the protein CAWSGGLAGSGHEQYF.